This T cell receptor (beta chain) was profiled in a study of response to subunit inactivated influenza vaccine. Overall study findings and caveats: Each seasonal influenza vaccination, the authors suggested, recruits few new T cells.

The CDR3 runs 12 residues. Between the trimmed V and J ends, which lost 8 bases and 2 bases, there was a span of 10 bases. The germline CDR1 and CDR2 sequences are MDHEN and SYDVKM. This clonotype was observed at least ten times. Its antigen is as yet unknown. TCRdb itself ran the RT-PCR reads through MiXCR, one entry per CDR3 protein. The sample includes 560,000 or so distinct CDR3 sequences, under 9% of them seen just once. Sequenced material: PBMCs from blood, taken about 24 months after vaccination. The sequence came from a man aged 45 to 70 who received an inactivated influenza vaccine. The chain couples TRBV28 to TRBJ2-7; D may be TRBD1 (6 bases). The CDR3 loop is CASRDTTYEQYF. CDR3 coding DNA: TGTGCCAGCCGGGACACCACCTACGAGCAGTACTTC.